These 13 T cell receptor beta chains share one sample of origin, sequenced in a study of blood T cell repertoires in COVID-19. Libraries were prepared by immunoSEQ multiplex PCR; TCRdb keeps only in-frame clonotypes and omits some of them. The sample lists around 65,000 clones, around four fifths occurring once. Material: peripheral blood. Receptor source: a human donor in a cohort sampled during active COVID-19.

V is TRBV13 and J is TRBJ1-6; the D is unclear. The CDR3 has 14 amino acids. Trimming pared 5 bases from V and 10 bases from J, leaving 15 bases between. The germline CDR1 and CDR2 sequences are PRHDT and FYEKMQ (reference sequence). CDR3 nucleotides: TGTGCCAGCAGCCCCTCACCCGGGAAGTCACCCCTCCACTTT. Encoded protein: CASSPSPGKSPLHF.

This chain joins TRBV7-9 and TRBJ2-6; 14 bases are a match to TRBD2. V was pared by 1 base and J by 1 base, with 3 bases of the junction left unmatched. This CDR3 is built from 19 residues. Germline V lookup: CDR1 SEHNR, CDR2 FQNEAQ (reference sequence). The CDR3 loop reads CASSLGLAGGPSGANVLTF. The CDR3, as DNA: TGTGCCAGCAGCTTAGGACTAGCGGGGGGGCCGTCTGGGGCCAACGTCCTGACTTTC.

V and J are TRBV21-1 and TRBJ1-1. TRBV21-1 is shown as a pseudogene. This CDR3 comprises 14 residues. CDR3 in amino acids: CASITRGLSTEAFF. For the CDR3, the DNA is TGTGCCAGCATCACTAGAGGACTGTCCACTGAAGCTTTCTTT.

The sample holds a few counts of this clone. The rearrangement links TRBV2 to TRBJ2-1; 8 nucleotides match TRBD2. The germline gives CDR1 SNHLY, CDR2 FYNNEI. The CDR3 loop spans 13 amino acids. Losses at the gene ends were 1 base for V and 13 bases for J; bases not matched to a gene: 6. CDR3 residues: CASSEGLGTRQFF. The CDR3 nucleotides are TGTGCCAGCAGTGAAGGGCTCGGGACTAGACAGTTCTTC. The full variable domain, in which reference TRBV2 and TRBJ2-1 provide the parts outside the CDR3, is EPEVTQTPSHQVTQMGQEVILRCVPISNHLYFYWYRQILGQKVEFLVSFYNNEISEKSEIFDDQFSVERPDGSNFTLKIRSTKLEDSAMYFCASSEGLGTRQFFGPGTRLTVL.

The chain uses TRBV25-1 and TRBJ2-1; 7 bases fit TRBD1. With 2 bases clipped from V and 1 base from J, the junction kept 5 bases outside the gene matches. The germline V gene has CDR1 MGHDK and CDR2 SYGVNS. This CDR3 has 16 residues. DNA of the CDR3: TGTGCCAGCAGTGAAAACAGGGGTATTTCCTACAATGAGCAGTTCTTC. This translates into CASSENRGISYNEQFF. The variable domain in full, completed from reference TRBV25-1 and TRBJ2-1, reads EADIYQTPRYLVIGTGKKITLECSQTMGHDKMYWYQQDPGMELHLIHYSYGVNSTEKGDLSSESTVSRIRTEHFPLTLESARPSHTSQYLCASSENRGISYNEQFFGPGTRLTVL.

This chain uses TRBV28 with TRBJ2-4; 12 bases map to TRBD1. The germline gives CDR1 MDHEN, CDR2 SYDVKM. The trim removed 7 bases at V and 9 bases at J, leaving 7 bases unmatched. The CDR3 contains 14 residues. The CDR3, as DNA: TGTGCCAGCATCGCCGGGACAGGGGGCACCATTCAGTACTTC. It codes for CASIAGTGGTIQYF.

The CDR3 loop reads CASSYRERYEQYV. The DNA of the CDR3 is TGTGCCAGCAGCTACCGGGAGCGCTACGAGCAGTACGTC. V gene TRBV5-8 combines with J gene TRBJ2-7; the D gene is possibly TRBD2 (6 bases). Germline V gives CDR1 SGHTS, CDR2 YDEGEE. V gave up 3 bases and J gave up 3 bases, with 10 bases separating them. This CDR3 spans 13 amino acids.

This clone was seen once. The chain employs TRBV11-2 and TRBJ2-7; D perhaps matches TRBD1 (5 bases). Trimming stripped 5 bases from V and 0 bases from J, with 14 bases between. There are 15 residues in the CDR3. The V gene's germline CDR1 is SGHAT and CDR2 FQNNGV. CDR3: CASSASEGVSYEQYV. CDR3 bases: TGTGCCAGCAGCGCATCAGAAGGGGTCTCCTACGAGCAGTACGTC.

This clone appeared a single time. V is TRBV5-1 and J is TRBJ1-6, with a tentative D call TRBD1 (6 bases). Germline CDR1 reads SGHRS; CDR2 reads YFSETQ. CDR3 size: 13 residues. V lost 4 bases and J lost 11, with 13 bases in between. The CDR3, as DNA: TGCGCCAGCAGCCCAAACCAGGGGCCACCCCTCCACTTT. Protein: CASSPNQGPPLHF.

The CDR3 DNA reads TGTGCCTGGAGTCCAGGGCGCAATTCACCCCTCCACTTT. Its translation: CAWSPGRNSPLHF. The genes are TRBV30 and TRBJ1-6; D is possibly TRBD1 (5 bases). This CDR3 comprises 13 residues. The V gene's germline CDR1 is GTSNPN and CDR2 SVGIG (reference sequence). The V end lost 2 bases, the J end lost 7 bases, and 9 bases lay between the germline ends.

V usage is TRBV5-1 and J usage is TRBJ1-4; TRBD1 agrees at 11 bases. J was trimmed by 7 bases and V by 4 bases; bases with no gene match: 9. Germline loops: CDR1 SGHRS, CDR2 YFSETQ. The CDR3 extends over 16 amino acids. The CDR3: CASSTRTGGLLEKLFF. The DNA for the CDR3 is TGCGCCAGCAGCACCCGGACAGGGGGCTTACTTGAAAAACTGTTTTTT.

The chain uses TRBV2 and TRBJ2-7; maybe TRBD1 (5 bases). Germline CDR1 is SNHLY and CDR2 is FYNNEI. The CDR3 consists of 13 residues. V was cut by 6 bases and J by 10 bases, with 19 bases left in between. CDR3 loop: CASRSAGLPPQYF. The CDR3 DNA sequence: TGTGCCAGCAGGTCGGCAGGGCTTCCTCCTCAGTACTTC.

This chain joins TRBV20-1 and TRBJ1-1; a possible D gene is TRBD1 (5 bases). CDR1 is DFQATT and CDR2 is SNEGSKA in the germline V gene (reference sequence). The CDR3 loop spans 12 amino acids. V lost 3 bases to trimming and J lost 3 bases, with 8 bases between them. CDR3 region: CSASKGYTEAFF. CDR3 DNA: TGCAGTGCTAGTAAGGGGTACACTGAAGCTTTCTTT.